The clone carrying this T cell receptor (beta chain) is termed medium-sized. Its antigen is as yet unknown. The entry originates in a study of T cell repertoires in aging, cancer and after chemotherapy. Regarding the study as a whole: In cancer patients, declining TCR diversity with age involved lost richness and lost evenness.

The CDR3 is 12 residues long. Trimming took off 6 bases at V and 0 bases at J, with 5 bases between the two ends. The germline V gene encodes CDR1 SGHVS and CDR2 FNYEAQ. Peripheral blood genomic DNA, not sorted cells or RNA, was the template. TRB rearrangements spanning V, D and J were amplified using mixed TRB-A/B primers. TCRdb re-derived calls from the multiplex PCR reads in MiXCR, one entry per CDR3 protein. The sample has thousands of distinct CDR3 sequences, approximately 29% seen once. The sequence came from a human donor with a blood cancer. The gene calls are TRBV7-6 and TRBJ1-1; no reliable D call. Sequenced input: blood. The CDR3 here is CASSQMNTEAFF. The CDR3 nucleotides are TGTGCCAGCAGTCAGATGAACACTGAAGCTTTCTTT.